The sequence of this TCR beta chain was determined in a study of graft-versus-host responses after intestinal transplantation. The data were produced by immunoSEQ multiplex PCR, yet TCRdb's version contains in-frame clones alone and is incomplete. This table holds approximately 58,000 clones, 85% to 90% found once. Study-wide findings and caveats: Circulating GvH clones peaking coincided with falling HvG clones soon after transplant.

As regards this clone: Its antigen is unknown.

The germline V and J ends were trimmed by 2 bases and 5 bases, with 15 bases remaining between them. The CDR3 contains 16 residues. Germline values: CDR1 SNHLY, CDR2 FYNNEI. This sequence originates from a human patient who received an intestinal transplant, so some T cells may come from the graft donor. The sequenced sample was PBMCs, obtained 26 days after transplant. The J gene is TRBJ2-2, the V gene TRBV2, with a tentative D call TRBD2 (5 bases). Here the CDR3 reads CASSEIGHSGTGELFF. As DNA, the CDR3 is TGTGCCAGCAGTGAAATCGGTCACAGCGGAACCGGGGAGCTGTTTTTT.